Each of the 31 T cell receptor beta chains below was sequenced from the same sample in a study of tumor and adjacent non-tumor tissue in lung cancer. No cell sorting was done before RNA was extracted from the tissue. The library came from three nested PCR rounds adapted from ARM-PCR protocols. TCRdb passed the multiplex PCR reads through MiXCR, listing each CDR3 protein once. The sample shows more than 90,000 distinct CDR3 sequences, 67% of them seen only once. Material for sequencing was lung tumor tissue. Every receptor here comes from a man in his fifties or sixties with non-small cell lung cancer.

For this clonotype: A much more abundant neighbour one base away suggests this may be a read error. The chain recombines TRBV5-4 with TRBJ2-7; 9 nucleotides line up with TRBD1. The CDR3 has 15 residues. Germline assignment: CDR1 SGHNT and CDR2 YYREEE (reference sequence). The CDR3 nucleotides are TGTGCCGGCAGCACTACCGGGACAGGGAACGACGAGCAGTACTTC. This encodes CAGSTTGTGNDEQYF.

With regard to this clonotype: Mismatch with germline at one junction end may stem from a read error. V gene TRBV29-1 combines with J gene TRBJ2-5; unclear D gene. Germline V gene data show CDR1 as SQVTM and CDR2 as ANQGSEA. There are 10 residues in the CDR3. CDR3 DNA: TGCAGCGCTGAAGGAGAGACCCAGTACTTC. It yields the protein CSAEGETQYF.

This clonotype is medium-sized within its sample. The rearrangement joins TRBV11-2 to TRBJ2-5; 8 bases line up with TRBD2. The CDR3 consists of 17 residues. Trimming took 1 base from V and 4 from J; bases not matched to a gene: 11. CDR1 is SGHAT and CDR2 is FQNNGV in the germline V gene. CDR3 bases: TGTGCCAGCAGCTTAGGCGGGCGGGGGGCCTTAAGAGAGACCCAGTACTTC. This gives the protein CASSLGGRGALRETQYF.

In regard to this clonotype: A much bigger clone sits one base away, suggesting this may be a read error. The CDR3 does not end in the conserved phenylalanine or tryptophan, so this is likely a read error. The V call is TRBV20-1, the J call TRBJ1-3, with D perhaps TRBD1 (5 bases). The CDR3 runs 13 residues. The germline V gene encodes CDR1 DFQATT and CDR2 SNEGSKA (reference sequence). The V end was cut by 6 bases, the J end by 8 bases, with 17 bases between. The CDR3 reads CSARGTLADTIYS. CDR3 DNA sequence: TGCAGTGCGCGAGGGACGTTGGCGGACACCATATATTCT.

Worth noting for this clonotype: Germline and junction disagree at one end, which may indicate a read error. The chain uses TRBV7-9 and TRBJ2-7; D call uncertain. This CDR3 has 13 amino acids. In germline, CDR1 is SEHNR, CDR2 FQNEAQ (reference sequence). CDR3 in amino acids: CASSLSSSYKQYF. Written as DNA, the CDR3 is TGTGCCAGCAGCTTAAGTAGCTCCTACAAGCAGTACTTC.

On this clonotype: This may come from a read error, since a much larger clone is one base off. The chain couples TRBV30 to TRBJ2-7, with D maybe TRBD2 (6 bases). The CDR3 is made up of 14 amino acids. In germline, CDR1 is GTSNPN, CDR2 SVGIG (reference sequence). The ends were cut back, 2 bases at V and 5 bases at J, with 16 bases in the middle. This CDR3 is CAWSWASESNEQYF. The DNA for the CDR3 is TGTGCCTGGAGTTGGGCTAGCGAGAGTAACGAGCAGTACTTC.

This clonotype has a count of ten or more. The chain combines TRBV11-2 with TRBJ2-3; D possibly corresponds to TRBD2 (5 bases). Per the germline V gene, CDR1 is SGHAT and CDR2 is FQNNGV. The CDR3 contains 20 residues. Trimming removed 1 base from V and 3 bases from J, with 26 bases in between. The chain's CDR3 is CASSLGGSTTGDFRTDTQYF. DNA of the CDR3: TGTGCCAGCAGCTTAGGTGGATCTACCACCGGGGATTTTAGGACAGATACGCAGTATTTT.

This clonotype was detected many times. This chain links TRBV6-5 with TRBJ2-3; 9 nucleotides match TRBD1. The V gene's germline CDR1 is MNHEY and CDR2 SVGAGI. The CDR3 contains 15 residues. V was pared by 4 bases and J by 3 bases, with 5 bases of the junction left unmatched. The CDR3 protein is CASSFYGQGTDTQYF. CDR3 in DNA: TGTGCCAGCAGTTTCTACGGACAGGGGACAGATACGCAGTATTTT.

In regard to this clonotype: The missing conserved phenylalanine or tryptophan at the end of this CDR3 makes a read error likely. The chain links TRBV6-6 to TRBJ1-1, with TRBD1 matching 12 bases. Unmatched junction bases numbered 19, after V lost 7 bases and J lost 7 bases. This CDR3 region has 18 residues. Germline CDR1 MNHNY, CDR2 SVGAGI (reference sequence). CDR3 amino acids: CASTPTGGQGAPRIEAFI. The CDR3 region has the DNA TGTGCCAGCACCCCTACTGGGGGACAGGGGGCGCCTAGGATTGAAGCTTTCATT.

The chain links TRBV20-1 to TRBJ1-1, with 7 bases lining up with TRBD1. Germline assignment: CDR1 DFQATT and CDR2 SNEGSKA (reference sequence). After removal of 3 bases from V and 3 bases from J, the junction contained 7 bases not matched to a gene. The CDR3 is 14 amino acids. In nucleotides, the CDR3 is TGCAGTGCTAGTGCAGGGGGAATGGACACTGAAGCTTTCTTT. Its protein is CSASAGGMDTEAFF.

This clonotype was picked up one time. This chain joins TRBV6-2 or TRBV6-3 and TRBJ1-1, with D possibly being TRBD1 (5 bases). The V end lost 5 bases, the J end lost 3 bases, and 19 bases lay between the germline ends. The CDR3 consists of 16 residues. Germline V gene lookup returns CDR1 MNHEY and CDR2 SVGEGT. CDR3 in DNA: TGTGCCAGCAGTAGTGATAGGGGAGTCGGCCACACTGAAGCTTTCTTT. Its protein is CASSSDRGVGHTEAFF.

The CDR3 region is CASSQQGGELKTQYF. In nucleotides, the CDR3 is TGTGCCAGCAGTCAACAGGGGGGGGAGCTGAAGACCCAGTACTTC. The rearrangement links TRBV4-2 to TRBJ2-5; D perhaps matches TRBD1 (8 bases). CDR1 is LGHNA, CDR2 YNFKEQ, per germline. Trimming left V 6 bases short and J 6 bases short, with 20 bases between. The CDR3 totals 15 residues.

This clonotype was found many times. The J gene is TRBJ2-7, the V gene TRBV6-1; the D is unclear. V shed 8 bases and J shed 2 bases, with 10 bases lying between them. This CDR3 has 12 amino acids. The germline CDR1 and CDR2 sequences are MNHNS and SASEGT. The CDR3 nucleotides are TGTGCCAGCTTACGTCGGACCTACGAGCAGTACTTC. It yields the protein CASLRRTYEQYF.

Details on this clonotype: One junction end disagrees with the germline gene, perhaps due to a read error. The rearrangement uses TRBV6-1 and TRBJ1-5; D remains unclear. CDR3 length equals 15 residues. Looked up from germline, CDR1 is MNHNS and CDR2 is SASEGT. DNA for the CDR3: TGTGCCAACAGTGACAAGCTTGGAAGGGAACGGCCCCAGCATTTT. Its translation is CANSDKLGRERPQHF.

Notes on this clonotype: Because it lacks the conserved phenylalanine or tryptophan at the end, this CDR3 is likely a read error. It is unclear where the CDR3 begins or ends on the DNA, so no DNA is shown, and the CDR3 is as TCRdb lists it. V is TRBV29-1 and J is TRBJ1-1; TRBD1 is the table's D call and was not checked against the DNA. Germline V lookup: CDR1 SQVTM, CDR2 ANQGSEA. Ends included, the CDR3 has 11 residues. CDR3 protein: CTATENTEALC.

This clonotype occurred many times. V is TRBV12-3 or TRBV12-4 and J is TRBJ2-7, with 8 bases aligning to TRBD2. The CDR3 is 14 residues long. Germline trimming cut 5 bases from V and 4 bases from J; bases unmatched to any gene: 7. The CDR3 protein is CASSQSGTSYEQYF. The CDR3 coding sequence is TGTGCCAGCAGTCAGTCCGGGACTAGTTACGAGCAGTACTTC.

Comments on this clonotype: A read error may explain this, as a much larger clone is one base away. The chain uses TRBV20-1 and TRBJ2-1, with D tentatively TRBD1 (7 bases). This CDR3 spans 17 amino acids. Germline V gives CDR1 DFQATT, CDR2 SNEGSKA (reference sequence). The CDR3 sequence: CSALGGTDSPSYDEQFF. In nucleotides, the CDR3 is TGCAGTGCTCTAGGAGGGACAGACAGCCCCTCCTACGATGAGCAGTTCTTC.

Comment on this clonotype: The junction and the germline gene differ at one end; a read error may be behind it. The chain carries TRBV20-1 and TRBJ1-2; unclear D gene. The CDR3 extends over 13 amino acids. Germline loops: CDR1 DFQATT, CDR2 SNEGSKA (reference sequence). The CDR3 protein is CSTSSHGSYGYTF. The CDR3 bases are TGCAGTACTAGTAGCCATGGGTCCTATGGCTACACCTTC.

This clonotype has a handful of counts. This chain joins TRBV11-2 and TRBJ2-3; D gene uncertain. V was shortened by 5 bases and J by 0 bases, with 3 bases between the two germline ends. This CDR3 comprises 12 residues. The germline CDR1 and CDR2 sequences are SGHAT and FQNNGV. As DNA, the CDR3 is TGTGCCAGCAGCCACAGCACAGATACGCAGTATTTT. Translation gives CASSHSTDTQYF. Together with reference TRBV11-2 and TRBJ2-3, the CDR3 gives the full variable domain: EAGVAQSPRYKIIEKRQSVAFWCNPISGHATLYWYQQILGQGPKLLIQFQNNGVVDDSQLPKDRFSAERLKGVDSTLKIQPAKLEDSAVYLCASSHSTDTQYFGPGTRLTVL.

This clonotype was counted a single time. The chain combines TRBV28 with TRBJ1-6, with 8 nucleotides matching TRBD1. The germline V gene has CDR1 MDHEN and CDR2 SYDVKM. V lost 11 bases to trimming and J lost 9 bases; unmatched junction nucleotides: 9. CDR3 length equals 13 residues. The CDR3 nucleotides are TGTGCCGGCACCGGGACAGGCAGTTCACCCCTCCACTTT. This translates into CAGTGTGSSPLHF.

As for this clonotype: Since a much larger clone is just one base distant, this may be a read error. Because the CDR3 is missing its conserved closing phenylalanine or tryptophan, this is likely a read error. The CDR3 loop is CATSRDMTSGTEQFL. CDR3 DNA: TGTGCCACCAGCAGAGACATGACTAGCGGGACTGAGCAGTTCCTC. The V and J genes are TRBV15 and TRBJ2-1, with 11 bases that match TRBD2. This CDR3 has 15 amino acids. CDR1 is LNHNV, CDR2 YYDKDF, per germline (reference sequence). The ends lost 0 bases at V and 9 bases at J; junction bases unmatched: 4.

This chain links TRBV28 with TRBJ2-4; TRBD2 agrees at 10 bases. The CDR3 sequence is 13 residues long. Germline V CDR1 and CDR2: MDHEN, SYDVKM. Germline trimming cut 6 bases from V and 7 bases from J; bases unmatched to any gene: 3. The CDR3 nucleotides read TGTGCCAGCAGCTATAGCGGGGGGAACATTCAGTACTTC. Protein sequence: CASSYSGGNIQYF.

This sequence joins TRBV12-3 or TRBV12-4 and TRBJ2-6; TRBD2 might be the D (6 bases). The germline V and J ends were trimmed by 7 bases and 16 bases, with 32 bases remaining between them. The CDR3 loop spans 17 amino acids. The chain's CDR3 is CASNPGTSVSGANALTF. CDR3 bases: TGTGCCAGCAATCCTGGGACTTCTGTCTCTGGGGCCAACGCACTGACTTTC.

In regard to this clonotype: Relative to the germline gene, one junction end is altered; a read error may explain this. The chain carries TRBV6-5 and TRBJ2-1; no clear D. In germline, CDR1 is MNHEY, CDR2 SVGAGI. This CDR3 is 14 amino acids long. In nucleotides, the CDR3 is TGTGCCAGTAGTTACTCGAGATTAGACAATGGGCAGTTCTTC. This gives the protein CASSYSRLDNGQFF.

In the case of this clonotype: The junction departs from the called germline gene at one end, perhaps through a read error. V is TRBV4-2 and J is TRBJ2-2; D perhaps matches TRBD2 (7 bases). The CDR3 has 18 amino acids. Per germline, CDR1 LGHNA and CDR2 YNFKEQ. The CDR3 protein is CASSQDRTVGGLTGELFF. CDR3 DNA sequence: TGTGCCAGCAGTCAAGATCGGACAGTGGGGGGGCTCACCGGGGAGCTGTTTTTC.

This clonotype has a count of ten or more. The rearrangement links TRBV20-1 to TRBJ2-1; 10 bases line up with TRBD1. CDR1 is DFQATT and CDR2 is SNEGSKA in the germline V gene (reference sequence). J lost 7 bases, V lost 6 bases, and 9 bases had no gene match. CDR3 length: 14 amino acids. CDR3 coding DNA: TGCAGTGCCCAGGGTGGGACAGGGGTTAATGAGCAGTTCTTC. This gives the protein CSAQGGTGVNEQFF.

Concerning this clonotype itself: One end of the junction is discordant with germline, which a read error may explain. V and J are TRBV6-1 and TRBJ2-7; 8 bases agree with TRBD1. This CDR3 contains 13 residues. From germline, CDR1 is MNHNS and CDR2 SASEGT. CDR3 region: CTSSRDRRYEQYF. The CDR3 nucleotides read TGTACCAGCAGCCGGGACAGGCGGTATGAGCAGTACTTC.

On this clonotype itself: One end of the junction is discordant with germline, which a read error may explain. The chain couples TRBV6-2 or TRBV6-3 to TRBJ1-2, with D unclear. There are 15 residues in the CDR3. Germline loops: CDR1 MNHEY, CDR2 SVGEGT. The CDR3 region is CASSSILFSGYGFTF. The CDR3, as DNA: TGTGCCAGCAGTTCGATACTATTTTCAGGATATGGCTTCACCTTC.

As for this clonotype: Because the CDR3 is missing its conserved closing phenylalanine or tryptophan, this is likely a read error. The chain is built from TRBV11-2 and TRBJ2-3; no definite D call. Germline V CDR1 and CDR2: SGHAT, FQNNGV. Trimming removed 5 bases at V and 8 bases at J, with 17 bases between. This CDR3 has 14 residues. CDR3 bases: TGTGCCAGCAGCCACCGGACCTCTGCGACTACGCAGTATACT. As protein: CASSHRTSATTQYT.

V is TRBV2 and J is TRBJ2-1; 8 bases match TRBD2. CDR1 and CDR2 from the germline V gene are SNHLY and FYNNEI. CDR3 length: 15 amino acids. The junction had 11 bases not matched to a gene; V was cut back by 5 bases and J by 8 bases. The CDR3 region is CASSTTSGCYHEQFF. The DNA for the CDR3 is TGTGCCAGCAGTACAACTAGCGGTTGTTATCATGAGCAGTTCTTC.

Of note for this clonotype: A read error may account for a junction end that differs from germline. The chain uses TRBV7-8 and TRBJ2-5; maybe TRBD1 (5 bases). Germline assignment: CDR1 SGHVS and CDR2 FQNEAQ. The CDR3 contains 18 residues. The CDR3 sequence is CASSSHLILTEVQETQYF. The CDR3 DNA is TGTGCCAGCAGCTCCCACCTAATTTTGACAGAGGTTCAAGAGACCCAGTATTTC. The full variable domain, its missing parts supplied by reference TRBV7-8 and TRBJ2-5, is GAGVSQSPRYKVAKRGQDVALRCDPISGHVSLFWYQQALGQGPEFLTYFQNEAQLDKSGLPSDRFFAERPEGSVSTLKIQRTQQEDSAVYLCASSSHLILTEVQETQYFGPGTRLLVL.